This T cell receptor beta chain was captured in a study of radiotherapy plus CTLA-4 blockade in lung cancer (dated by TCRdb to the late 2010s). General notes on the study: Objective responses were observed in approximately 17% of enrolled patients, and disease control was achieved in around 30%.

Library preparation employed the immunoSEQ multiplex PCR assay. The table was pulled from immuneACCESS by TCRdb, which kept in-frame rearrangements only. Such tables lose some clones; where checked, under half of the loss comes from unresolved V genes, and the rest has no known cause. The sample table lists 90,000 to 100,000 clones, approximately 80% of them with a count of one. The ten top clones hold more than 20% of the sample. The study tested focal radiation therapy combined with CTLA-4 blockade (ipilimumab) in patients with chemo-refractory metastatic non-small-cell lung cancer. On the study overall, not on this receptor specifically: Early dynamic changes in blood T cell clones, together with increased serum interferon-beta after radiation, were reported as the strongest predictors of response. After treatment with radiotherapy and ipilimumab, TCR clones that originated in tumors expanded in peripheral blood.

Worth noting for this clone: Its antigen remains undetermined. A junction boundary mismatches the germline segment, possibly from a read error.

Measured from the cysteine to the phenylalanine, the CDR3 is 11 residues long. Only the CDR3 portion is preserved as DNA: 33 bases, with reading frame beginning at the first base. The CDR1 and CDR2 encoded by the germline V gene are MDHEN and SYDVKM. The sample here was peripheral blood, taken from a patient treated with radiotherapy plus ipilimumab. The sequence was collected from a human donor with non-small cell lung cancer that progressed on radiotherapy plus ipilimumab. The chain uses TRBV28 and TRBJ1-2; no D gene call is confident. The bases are TGTGCCAGCACCTCTCAAGGTACGGGCGCCTTC. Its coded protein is CASTSQGTGAF.